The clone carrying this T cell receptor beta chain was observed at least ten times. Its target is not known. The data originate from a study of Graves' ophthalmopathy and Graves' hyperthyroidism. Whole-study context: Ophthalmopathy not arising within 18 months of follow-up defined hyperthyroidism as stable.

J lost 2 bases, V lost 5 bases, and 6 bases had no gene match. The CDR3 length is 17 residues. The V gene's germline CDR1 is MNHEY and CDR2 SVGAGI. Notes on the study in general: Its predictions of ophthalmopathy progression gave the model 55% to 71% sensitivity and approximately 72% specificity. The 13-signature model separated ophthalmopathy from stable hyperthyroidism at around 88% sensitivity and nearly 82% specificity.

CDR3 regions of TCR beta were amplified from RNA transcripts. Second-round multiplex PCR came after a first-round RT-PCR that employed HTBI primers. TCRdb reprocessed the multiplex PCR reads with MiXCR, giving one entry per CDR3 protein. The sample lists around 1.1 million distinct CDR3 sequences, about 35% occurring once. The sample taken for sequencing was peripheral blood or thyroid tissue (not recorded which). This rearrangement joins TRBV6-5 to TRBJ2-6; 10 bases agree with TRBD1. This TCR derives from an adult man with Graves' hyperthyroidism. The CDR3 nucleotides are TGTGCCAGCAGTACCATGGACAGGGGGACTGGGGCCAACGTCCTGACTTTC. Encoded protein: CASSTMDRGTGANVLTF.